The 18 T cell receptor beta chains below all came from one sample that was sequenced in a study of esophageal squamous cell carcinoma under preoperative chemotherapy. TCRdb analysed the PCR reads with MiXCR anew, one entry per CDR3 protein. The table lists some 32,000 distinct CDR3 sequences, 40% to 60% of them singletons. Time point here: after preoperative PTX-NDP chemotherapy. This specimen was acquired from a patient given preoperative chemotherapy. These receptors all come from a human donor with esophageal squamous cell carcinoma. The donor label of this sample is uncertain.

The sample holds many counts of this clonotype. This chain links TRBV7-2 with TRBJ2-5; 8 bases agree with TRBD2. The J call may be in error: the DNA end matches TRBJ2-7 better. This CDR3 contains 17 residues. CDR1 is SGHTA, CDR2 FQGNSA, per germline. The CDR3 sequence is CASSLARVGSGVSEQYF. The CDR3 nucleotides read TGTGCCAGCAGCTTAGCCCGAGTCGGTAGCGGGGTAAGCGAGCAGTACTTC.

This clonotype is a singleton in its sample. This rearrangement joins TRBV12-3 or TRBV12-4 to TRBJ2-3, with D tentatively TRBD2 (6 bases). The end of the DNA fits TRBJ2-7 better, so the J call may be wrong. The length of the CDR3 is 14 residues. The CDR3 is CGGTGPGAKNMQYF. The CDR3 DNA is TGTGGCGGCACGGGGCCGGGAGCCAAAAACATGCAGTACTTC.

The gene calls are TRBV7-2 and TRBJ2-5; TRBD1 or TRBD2 may be the D gene (6 bases each). The CDR3 loop spans 17 amino acids. Germline CDR1 and CDR2: SGHTA and FQGNSA. The V end lost 5 bases, the J end lost 8 bases, and 27 bases lay between the germline ends. CDR3 amino acids: CASSARLGGGHPDTQYF. The CDR3 nucleotides are TGTGCCAGCAGCGCGAGGCTGGGGGGCGGTCACCCAGATACCCAGTACTTC.

This clonotype was recorded a few times. This chain uses TRBV6-2 or TRBV6-3 with TRBJ2-7, with a possible D match to TRBD1 (6 bases). V was trimmed by 5 bases and J by 4 bases, leaving 24 bases between them. The CDR3 is 17 residues long. The germline V gene has CDR1 MNHEY and CDR2 SVGEGT. CDR3 amino acids: CASSRPTTGTRDYEQYF. CDR3 bases: TGTGCCAGCAGTAGACCGACCACCGGGACAAGGGATTACGAGCAGTACTTC.

The chain employs TRBV6-2 or TRBV6-3 and TRBJ1-2; 7 bases map to TRBD1. Germline lookup yields CDR1 MNHEY and CDR2 SVGEGT. The CDR3 totals 14 residues. J lost 4 bases, V lost 6 bases, and 8 bases had no gene match. CDR3 nucleotides: TGTGCCAGCAGCCGGACAGGCGTTAGCTATGGCTACACCTTC. Residues: CASSRTGVSYGYTF.

This clonotype occurred a few times. The rearrangement joins TRBV5-1 to TRBJ2-1; the D gene could be TRBD1 or TRBD2 (5 bases each). The CDR3 has 17 residues. Germline assignment: CDR1 SGHRS and CDR2 YFSETQ. V lost 4 bases and J lost 2, with 19 bases in between. DNA for the CDR3: TGCGCCAGCAGCGGGGAGTTCAGGGACGGACCCTACAATGAGCAGTTCTTC. Translation: CASSGEFRDGPYNEQFF.

At least ten counts were recorded for this clonotype. The chain combines TRBV7-8 with TRBJ2-5, with a possible D match to TRBD2 (6 bases). This CDR3 has 14 residues. V lost 5 bases to trimming and J lost 4 bases, with 14 bases between them. CDR1 and CDR2 from the germline V gene are SGHVS and FQNEAQ. The CDR3 loop is CASSRSSGAETQYF. CDR3 DNA: TGTGCCAGCAGCCGTTCATCGGGAGCAGAGACCCAGTACTTC. The full variable domain, completed using reference TRBV7-8 and TRBJ2-5, is GAGVSQSPRYKVAKRGQDVALRCDPISGHVSLFWYQQALGQGPEFLTYFQNEAQLDKSGLPSDRFFAERPEGSVSTLKIQRTQQEDSAVYLCASSRSSGAETQYFGPGTRLLVL.

In its sample, this clonotype was seen once. V and J are TRBV12-3 or TRBV12-4 and TRBJ2-5, with D possibly TRBD2 on 5 matching bases. This CDR3 spans 14 amino acids. CDR3 in amino acids: CARSGGPDQETQYF. CDR3 sequence (DNA): TGTGCGAGGAGTGGAGGCCCTGACCAAGAGACCCAGTACTTC.

The V and J genes are TRBV7-8 and TRBJ2-3; 8 nucleotides agree with TRBD2. The assigned J gene may be wrong: the sequence end matches TRBJ2-7 better. From germline, CDR1 is SGHVS and CDR2 FQNEAQ. The CDR3 has 16 residues. The CDR3 bases are TGTGCCAGCAGCAACCCGGGGGGGGGGGCCGATGATACGCAGTACTTC. Its protein product is CASSNPGGGADDTQYF.

With respect to this clonotype: The germline gene is not matched at one end of the junction; a read error may be the cause. This chain connects TRBV12-3 or TRBV12-4 to TRBJ2-3; 11 bases map to TRBD1. The CDR3 has 16 amino acids. CDR3 residues: CANSSMGQGDTDTQYF. The DNA for the CDR3 is TGTGCCAACAGTTCTATGGGACAGGGGGACACAGATACGCAGTATTTT.

This chain joins TRBV4-2 and TRBJ2-3; D is possibly TRBD2 (7 bases). The CDR3 has 16 amino acids. V gave up 0 bases and J gave up 10 bases, with 20 bases separating them. CDR1 and CDR2 from the germline V gene are LGHNA and YNFKEQ. The CDR3 region is CASSQEGGGAPEAQYF. CDR3 in DNA: TGTGCCAGCAGCCAAGAAGGAGGGGGGGCACCCGAGGCGCAGTATTTT.

Comment on this clonotype: An end of the junction does not agree with germline; a read error may underlie this. The chain has TRBV7-2 and TRBJ2-4; D might be TRBD1 or TRBD2, each matching 5 bases. Germline V gives CDR1 SGHTA, CDR2 FQGNSA. The CDR3 totals 14 residues. The chain's CDR3 is CGSSGLSATNTQYF. The CDR3 DNA reads TGTGGCAGCTCGGGGCTGAGCGCCACAAACACGCAGTACTTC.

CDR3 DNA sequence: TGTGCCAGCAGCTTGGGAACAGGGGTTCTAGCCAAAAACATTCAGTACTTC. Amino acid sequence: CASSLGTGVLAKNIQYF. The J gene is TRBJ2-4, the V gene TRBV7-8; TRBD1 matches 7 bases. Germline V lookup: CDR1 SGHVS, CDR2 FQNEAQ. The CDR3 runs to 17 residues. J was trimmed by 0 bases and V by 3 bases; bases with no gene match: 8. The full variable domain, completed using reference TRBV7-8 and TRBJ2-4, is GAGVSQSPRYKVAKRGQDVALRCDPISGHVSLFWYQQALGQGPEFLTYFQNEAQLDKSGLPSDRFFAERPEGSVSTLKIQRTQQEDSAVYLCASSLGTGVLAKNIQYFGAGTRLSVL.

There are many counts of this clonotype. This may arise from a read error, as a much more abundant clone is one base away. The chain is built from TRBV11-3 and TRBJ2-1; TRBD1 matches at 8 bases. The J call may not be correct, given that the DNA end is closer to TRBJ2-7. CDR1 is SGHNT, CDR2 YENEEA, per germline. This CDR3 is 14 amino acids long. CDR3 DNA: TGTGCCAGCAGCTGGACAGGGTGGGTAAATGAGCAGTACTTC. As protein: CASSWTGWVNEQYF.

This clonotype has at least ten counts. The V call is TRBV6-1, the J call TRBJ2-7, with TRBD1 as a possible D gene (6 bases). The CDR3 loop spans 17 amino acids. Germline CDR1 is MNHNS and CDR2 is SASEGT. Trimming took 7 bases from V and 0 from J, leaving 22 bases between them. Written as DNA, the CDR3 is TGTGCCAGCACTCATAATCCTAATCAGGGGAGCTCCTACGAGCAGTACTTC. It codes for CASTHNPNQGSSYEQYF.

The chain recombines TRBV6-1 with TRBJ2-1; the D is unclear. Germline CDR1 and CDR2: MNHNS and SASEGT. Trimming took off 6 bases at V and 1 base at J, with 7 bases between the two ends. This CDR3 is 13 amino acids long. The CDR3 DNA reads as TGTGCCAGCAGGAAGGATTCCTACAATGAGCAGTTCTTC. Protein: CASRKDSYNEQFF.

This chain connects TRBV12-3 or TRBV12-4 to TRBJ2-2, with D unclear. The CDR3 extends over 11 amino acids. Trimming shortened V by 2 bases and J by 9 bases, and 4 bases separated the two germline ends. The chain's CDR3 is CASSLSRELFF. For the CDR3, the DNA is TGTGCCAGCAGTTTAAGCAGGGAGCTGTTTTTT.

This clonotype was observed a single time. The chain combines TRBV7-8 with TRBJ2-5, with D maybe TRBD2 (7 bases). Germline loops: CDR1 SGHVS, CDR2 FQNEAQ. This CDR3 comprises 15 residues. The CDR3 sequence is CGAGLGGGGPETQYF. The CDR3 DNA reads as TGTGGCGCGGGGTTAGGGGGGGGTGGCCCAGAGACCCAGTACTTC.